Listed below are T cell receptor beta chains from one sample, sequenced in a study of vaccination effects on CD4 cells after COVID-19. Assay: immunoSEQ multiplex PCR; the TCRdb copy retains only in-frame clones and omits some. The sample carries 60,000 to 80,000 clones, over 70% recorded once. Which antigens these TCRs recognize remains unknown. The sample was CD4+ T cells from PBMCs cultured without peptide, taken after COVID-19 vaccination. These receptors originate from a human donor who received a COVID-19 vaccine. CDR3s leave out the opening cysteine and the closing phenylalanine or tryptophan. The order of the fields is CDR3 length, V gene, J gene, D gene, CDR3 protein. The D gene is left open where the match is weak.

>11|TRBV5-4|TRBJ1-6|-
ASSLIGNSPLH
>11|TRBV19|TRBJ1-1|TRBD1
ASQRQGSTEAF
>14|TRBV7-8|TRBJ1-5|-
ASSLANQFSNQPQH
>11|TRBV12-3/TRBV12-4|TRBJ1-2|-
ASSRTSVYGYT
>16|TRBV10-2|TRBJ2-5|TRBD2
ASYPHLPGGPGRETQY
>13|TRBV5-1|TRBJ2-1|-
ASSQQTSSYNEQF
>10|TRBV27|TRBJ1-5|-
ASSQRNQPQH
>12|TRBV28|TRBJ1-4|-
ASSLPGGGEKLF
>12|TRBV2|TRBJ2-3|TRBD1
ASTPDRDVDTQY
>14|TRBV4-3|TRBJ1-2|TRBD1
ASSQDFATGFYGYT
>12|TRBV3-1/TRBV3-2|TRBJ1-1|-
ASSSGQRNTEAF
>13|TRBV18|TRBJ2-1|TRBD1
ASSPVDRVYNEQF
>12|TRBV5-4|TRBJ2-2|-
ASTPRGGSGELF
>12|TRBV7-2|TRBJ1-2|-
ASSLGPGGYGYT
>15|TRBV7-2|TRBJ1-1|TRBD1
ASSLISAGGMNTEAF
>11|TRBV18|TRBJ2-1|TRBD1
ASSPGTANEQF
>12|TRBV6-5|TRBJ1-2|TRBD1
ASRPGQGAVGYT
>13|TRBV6-2/TRBV6-3|TRBJ2-2|-
ASSYRLVNTGELF
>15|TRBV24-1|TRBJ2-6|-
ATSDFTGSYGANVLT
>11|TRBV7-8|TRBJ1-2|TRBD1
ASSPGQANGYT
>12|TRBV24-1|TRBJ1-2|-
ATSDLSQDYGYT
>13|TRBV19|TRBJ1-6|-
ASRPDYLIFDSLH
>14|TRBV2|TRBJ2-2|-
ASSEVRLENTGELF
>13|TRBV18|TRBJ1-1|TRBD1
ASSPRDRVSTEAF
>15|TRBV2|TRBJ1-2|TRBD1
ASSVVVAGTGNYGYT
>14|TRBV27|TRBJ1-1|-
ASVPNLGVGDTEAF
>13|TRBV6-2/TRBV6-3|TRBJ1-5|-
ASSYFRNSNQPQH
>12|TRBV3-1/TRBV3-2|TRBJ1-1|TRBD1
ASSQGQGDTEAF
>12|TRBV6-5|TRBJ1-5|TRBD1
ASQPGQGNQPQH
>12|TRBV15|TRBJ1-2|TRBD1
ATSMDRGVYGYT
>13|TRBV6-5|TRBJ1-1|-
ASTNSGQGGTEAF
>12|TRBV5-1|TRBJ2-6|-
ASSRLSGANVLT
>11|TRBV4-2|TRBJ1-5|-
ASSGEAHQPQH
>12|TRBV29-1|TRBJ1-1|TRBD1
SATQGALNTEAF
>13|TRBV4-1|TRBJ1-6|-
ASSQRENYNSPLH
>13|TRBV5-1|TRBJ1-6|-
ASSLTGGSNSPLH
>12|TRBV7-2|TRBJ2-2|-
ASRPGPSQGELF
>14|TRBV3-1/TRBV3-2|TRBJ2-5|-
ASSHRRGLLGETQY
>10|TRBV2|TRBJ1-1|TRBD1
ASCDRGTEAF